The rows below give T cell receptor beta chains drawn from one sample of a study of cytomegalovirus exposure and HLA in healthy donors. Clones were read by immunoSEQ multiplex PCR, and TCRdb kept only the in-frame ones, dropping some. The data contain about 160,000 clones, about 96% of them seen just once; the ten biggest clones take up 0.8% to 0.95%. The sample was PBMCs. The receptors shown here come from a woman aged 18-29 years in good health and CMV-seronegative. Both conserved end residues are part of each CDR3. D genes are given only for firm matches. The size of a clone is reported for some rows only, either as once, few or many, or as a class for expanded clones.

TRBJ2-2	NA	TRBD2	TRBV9	CASSVDLAAGELFF	TGTGCCAGCAGCGTGGACCTAGCGGCCGGGGAGCTGTTTTTT
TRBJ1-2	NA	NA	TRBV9	CASSVGTVANYGYTF	TGTGCCAGCAGCGTAGGTACAGTCGCTAACTATGGCTACACCTTC
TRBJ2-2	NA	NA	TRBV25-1	CASSPAGNTGELFF	TGTGCCAGCAGCCCCGCGGGAAACACCGGGGAGCTGTTTTTT
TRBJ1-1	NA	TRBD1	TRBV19	CASSNRQGTRTTEAFF	TGTGCCAGTAGCAATAGACAGGGGACGCGCACTACTGAAGCTTTCTTT
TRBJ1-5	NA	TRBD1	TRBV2	CASSGGPGQGNQPQHF	TGTGCCAGCAGTGGGGGCCCAGGACAGGGTAATCAGCCCCAGCATTTT
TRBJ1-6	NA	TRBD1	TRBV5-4	CASSLAPGQFNSPLHF	TGTGCCAGCAGCTTGGCCCCGGGACAGTTCAATTCACCCCTCCACTTT
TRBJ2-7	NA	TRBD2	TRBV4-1	CASSLEVSGGYEQYF	TGCGCCAGCAGCCTGGAGGTTAGCGGGGGCTACGAGCAGTACTTC
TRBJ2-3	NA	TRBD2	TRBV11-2	CASSLVPLAGGATDTQYF	TGTGCCAGCAGCTTAGTTCCCCTAGCGGGGGGGGCCACAGATACGCAGTATTTT
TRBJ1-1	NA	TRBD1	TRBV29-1	CSVLAGGTEAFF	TGCAGCGTTTTAGCAGGGGGTACTGAAGCTTTCTTT
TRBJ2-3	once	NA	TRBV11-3	CASSPEIGSRTYSDTQYF	TGTGCCAGCAGCCCAGAGATCGGGAGCCGAACCTATTCAGATACGCAGTATTTT
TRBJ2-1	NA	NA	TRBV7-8	CASSLGGEQFF	TGTGCCAGCAGCTTAGGAGGTGAGCAGTTCTTC
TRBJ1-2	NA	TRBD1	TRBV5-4	CASSYRTGLTYGYTF	TGTGCCAGCAGCTACCGGACAGGGCTGACCTATGGCTACACCTTC
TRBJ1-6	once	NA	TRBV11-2	CASSADRTPNSPLHF	TGTGCCAGCAGCGCTGACAGGACTCCTAATTCACCCCTCCACTTT
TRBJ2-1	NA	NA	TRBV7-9	CASSLAGGLPHNEQFF	TGTGCCAGCAGCTTAGCCGGAGGACTACCCCACAATGAGCAGTTCTTC
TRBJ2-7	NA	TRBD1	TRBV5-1	CASSIGQGAEQYF	TGCGCCAGCAGTATCGGCCAGGGGGCCGAGCAGTACTTC
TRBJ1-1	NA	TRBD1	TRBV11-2	CASSRYGQGDLPEAFF	TGTGCCAGCAGCCGCTATGGACAGGGAGATCTTCCTGAAGCTTTCTTT
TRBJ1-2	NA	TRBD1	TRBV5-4	CASSLQGAGNYGYTF	TGTGCCAGCAGCTTACAGGGGGCAGGGAACTATGGCTACACCTTC
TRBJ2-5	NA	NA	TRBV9	CASSVRGGETQYF	TGTGCCAGCAGCGTAAGGGGCGGAGAGACCCAGTACTTC
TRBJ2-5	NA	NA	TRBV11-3	CASRVRTQMGDQETQYF	TGTGCCAGCAGAGTCCGGACCCAAATGGGAGACCAAGAGACCCAGTACTTC
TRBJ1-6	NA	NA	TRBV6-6	CASSYTTQNNSPLHF	TGTGCCAGCAGTTACACCACACAGAATAATTCACCCCTCCACTTT
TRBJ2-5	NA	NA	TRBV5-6	CASSLAGLQETQYF	TGTGCCAGCAGCTTGGCTGGACTTCAAGAGACCCAGTACTTC
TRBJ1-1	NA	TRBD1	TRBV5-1	CASSLASYGTGAFF	TGCGCCAGCAGCTTGGCCAGTTACGGGACAGGAGCTTTCTTT
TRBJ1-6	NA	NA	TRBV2	CASRQGGNNSPLHF	TGTGCCAGCAGACAGGGAGGGAATAATTCACCCCTCCACTTT
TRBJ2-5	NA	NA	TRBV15	CATSNGLRSQETQYF	TGTGCCACCAGCAATGGACTGCGGAGCCAAGAGACCCAGTACTTC
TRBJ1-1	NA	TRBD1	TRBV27	CASSSIPGQLNTEAFF	TGTGCCAGCAGTTCCATCCCGGGACAGCTAAACACTGAAGCTTTCTTT
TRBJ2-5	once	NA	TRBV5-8	CASSLDIQETQYF	TGTGCCAGCAGCTTGGACATACAAGAGACCCAGTACTTC
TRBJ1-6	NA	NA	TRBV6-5	CASNSNSPLHF	TGTGCCAGCAACTCTAATTCACCCCTCCACTTT
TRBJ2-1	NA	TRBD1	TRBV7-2	CASSLRQGANEQFF	TGTGCCAGCAGCCTCCGGCAGGGGGCAAATGAGCAGTTCTTC
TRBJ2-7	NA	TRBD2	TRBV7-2	CASSANRLAGGYEQYF	TGTGCCAGCAGCGCGAACCGGCTAGCGGGGGGTTACGAGCAGTACTTC
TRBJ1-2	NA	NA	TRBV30	CAWSPGGGGYTF	TGTGCCTGGAGTCCAGGCGGGGGTGGCTACACCTTC
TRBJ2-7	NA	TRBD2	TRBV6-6	CASRYSVAGAPQEQYF	TGTGCCAGCAGATACTCCGTAGCGGGGGCCCCTCAAGAGCAGTACTTC
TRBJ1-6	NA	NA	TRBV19	CASSISGQGGSPLHF	TGTGCCAGTAGTATTTCGGGGCAGGGAGGTTCACCCCTCCACTTT